These 21 T cell receptor beta chains share one sample of origin, sequenced in a study of blood T cell repertoires in COVID-19. Here immunoSEQ multiplex PCR was the method, and the copy in TCRdb shows in-frame clones only, minus some. The table has 150,000 to 200,000 clones, around nine tenths seen once. Sequencing was done on a sample of peripheral blood. These receptors were collected from a human donor in a cohort sampled during active COVID-19.

The chain employs TRBV6-5 and TRBJ2-5; D remains unclear. Germline CDR1 reads MNHEY; CDR2 reads SVGAGI. The CDR3 has 11 amino acids. Trimming cost V 6 bases and J 6 bases, with 8 bases left between them. CDR3: CASSLFQTQYF. As DNA, the CDR3 is TGTGCCAGCAGCCTCTTCCAGACCCAGTACTTC.

The V gene is TRBV9, the J gene TRBJ2-2, with TRBD2 as a possible D gene (5 bases). The CDR3 runs to 13 residues. Trimming left V 2 bases short and J 5 bases short, with 7 bases between. CDR1 SGDLS and CDR2 YYNGEE come from the germline V gene. The CDR3 sequence is CASSVDSTGELFF. As DNA, the CDR3 is TGTGCCAGCAGCGTGGACTCAACCGGGGAGCTGTTTTTT.

The V and J genes are TRBV13 and TRBJ1-2; 9 bases line up with TRBD1. J gave up 2 bases and V 4 bases, and 11 bases lay outside the gene matches. Germline CDR1 and CDR2: PRHDT and FYEKMQ (reference sequence). CDR3 length: 17 amino acids. The CDR3 spells CASSSPLRDRENYGYTF. The CDR3, as DNA: TGTGCCAGCAGCTCCCCCCTCCGGGACAGGGAAAACTATGGCTACACCTTC.

The chain is built from TRBV5-6 and TRBJ1-1, with 7 bases that match TRBD1. Germline lookup yields CDR1 SGHDT and CDR2 YYEEEE. The CDR3 extends over 11 amino acids. Trimming at V came to 4 bases and at J to 8 bases, leaving 2 bases not matched to a gene. CDR3 coding DNA: TGTGCCAGCAGCCAGACAGGGGAAGCTTTCTTT. Protein product: CASSQTGEAFF.

This chain joins TRBV5-1 and TRBJ2-5; 7 bases match TRBD1. The CDR3 is made up of 16 amino acids. V gave up 0 bases and J gave up 0 bases; unmatched junction bases: 5. CDR1 SGHRS and CDR2 YFSETQ come from the germline V gene. The DNA for the CDR3 is TGCGCCAGCAGCTTGGTCACAGGGGAATACCAAGAGACCCAGTACTTC. Its translation is CASSLVTGEYQETQYF.

The rearrangement uses TRBV29-1 and TRBJ2-2; 8 nucleotides align to TRBD1. J was trimmed by 5 bases and V by 6 bases; bases with no gene match: 11. This CDR3 is 15 amino acids long. CDR1 and CDR2 (germline): SQVTM, ANQGSEA. The CDR3 DNA reads as TGCAGCGTCCATGACCGGGACAGGAGGACCGGGGAGCTGTTTTTT. Encoded protein: CSVHDRDRRTGELFF.

In its sample, this clone was seen once. The chain recombines TRBV30 with TRBJ1-2; tentative D call: TRBD1 (5 bases). CDR3 size: 11 residues. With 2 bases removed from V and 6 bases from J, the gap between germline ends came to 7 bases. Germline-derived CDR1 and CDR2 are GTSNPN and SVGIG (reference sequence). The CDR3 loop is CAWSLGDGYTF. The CDR3 nucleotides read TGTGCCTGGAGTTTAGGGGATGGCTACACCTTC.

The V gene is TRBV28, the J gene TRBJ2-3, with a weak D call TRBD2 (5 bases). The CDR3 has 15 amino acids. Germline-derived CDR1 and CDR2 are MDHEN and SYDVKM. The V end was cut by 6 bases, the J end by 0 bases, with 13 bases between. The CDR3 protein is CASSPGGGSTDTQYF. As DNA, the CDR3 is TGTGCCAGCAGCCCGGGTGGAGGTAGCACAGATACGCAGTATTTT.

The chain has TRBV7-9 and TRBJ2-5; D uncertain. Germline CDR1 SEHNR, CDR2 FQNEAQ (reference sequence). V was cut by 8 bases and J by 5 bases, with 12 bases left in between. This CDR3 is built from 12 residues. The CDR3 protein is CASALARETQYF. CDR3 bases: TGTGCCAGCGCCCTTGCGCGGGAGACCCAGTACTTC.

The genes are TRBV30 and TRBJ2-7; 9 bases fit TRBD1. The CDR3 runs 14 residues. With 2 bases clipped from V and 4 bases from J, the junction kept 6 bases outside the gene matches. CDR1 and CDR2 (germline): GTSNPN, SVGIG (reference sequence). CDR3 in DNA: TGTGCCTGGAGTTACGGGACAGGGATTTACGAGCAGTACTTC. Amino acid sequence: CAWSYGTGIYEQYF.

The V gene is TRBV7-8, the J gene TRBJ1-2; 12 bases line up with TRBD1. Losses at the gene ends were 1 base for V and 6 bases for J; bases not matched to a gene: 3. CDR3 length equals 15 residues. The V gene's germline CDR1 is SGHVS and CDR2 FQNEAQ. CDR3 region: CASSLGDRGQDGYTF. The CDR3 DNA is TGTGCCAGCAGCTTAGGGGACAGGGGGCAGGATGGCTACACCTTC. Full variable domain (outside the CDR3, taken from reference TRBV7-8 and TRBJ1-2): GAGVSQSPRYKVAKRGQDVALRCDPISGHVSLFWYQQALGQGPEFLTYFQNEAQLDKSGLPSDRFFAERPEGSVSTLKIQRTQQEDSAVYLCASSLGDRGQDGYTFGSGTRLTVV.

The chain has TRBV3-1 (or the pseudogene TRBV3-2) and TRBJ2-1; TRBD2 matches 12 bases. The trim removed 4 bases at V and 7 bases at J, leaving 5 bases unmatched. The CDR3 is made up of 15 amino acids. Germline values: CDR1 LGHDT, CDR2 YNNKEL (reference sequence). CDR3 coding DNA: TGTGCCAGCAGCCCGACTAGCGGGGGAGGGAATGAGCAGTTCTTC. This sequence encodes CASSPTSGGGNEQFF.

V usage is TRBV5-5 and J usage is TRBJ1-1; weak D call: TRBD1 (6 bases). Trimming took off 3 bases at V and 5 bases at J, with 14 bases between the two ends. Germline CDR1 reads SGHKS; CDR2 reads YYEKEE (reference sequence). There are 14 residues in the CDR3. The CDR3 protein is CASSSNRVGTEAFF. For the CDR3, the DNA is TGTGCCAGCAGCTCCAACAGGGTCGGGACTGAAGCTTTCTTT.

The chain joins TRBV27 to TRBJ1-5; no definite D call. Germline CDR1 is MNHEY and CDR2 is SMNVEV (reference sequence). The V gene lost 3 bases and the J gene lost 5 bases, with 14 bases spanning the gap. There are 15 residues in the CDR3. CDR3 sequence (DNA): TGTGCCAGCAGTTTCAGACCCTCCGGGGATCAGCCCCAGCATTTT. Translation gives CASSFRPSGDQPQHF.

V is TRBV5-1 and J is TRBJ2-2, with a possible D match to TRBD2 (5 bases). This CDR3 is built from 15 residues. CDR1 is SGHRS and CDR2 is YFSETQ in the germline V gene. Trimming took 4 bases from V and 0 from J, leaving 10 bases between them. CDR3 in amino acids: CASSPRGPNTGELFF. CDR3 in DNA: TGCGCCAGCAGCCCAAGAGGGCCGAACACCGGGGAGCTGTTTTTT.

Worth noting for this clone: One end of the junction varies from germline; a read error may be responsible. The CDR3 nucleotides read TGTGCCAGCAGCGTAGAGGGGGGGACTAGCACACATTTT. Protein sequence: CASSVEGGTSTHF. The rearrangement links TRBV9 to TRBJ2-3; the match to TRBD2 covers 9 bases. The CDR3 runs 13 residues. Germline V CDR1 and CDR2: SGDLS, YYNGEE.

The chain recombines TRBV3-1 (or the pseudogene TRBV3-2) with TRBJ2-5; tentatively, D is TRBD2 (7 bases). V dropped 3 bases and J dropped 1 base, with 18 bases sitting between them. CDR3 length equals 17 residues. CDR1 is LGHDT, CDR2 YNNKEL, per germline (reference sequence). CDR3 coding DNA: TGTGCCAGCAGCCACAGCTCTGCGGGGGCGTCCCAAGAGACCCAGTACTTC. It translates to CASSHSSAGASQETQYF.

V gene TRBV5-5 combines with J gene TRBJ1-2; TRBD1 agrees at 7 bases. Germline assignment: CDR1 SGHKS and CDR2 YYEKEE (reference sequence). The CDR3 covers 13 residues. V gave up 4 bases and J gave up 2 bases; unmatched junction bases: 2. The CDR3 region is CASSPGQNYGYTF. The CDR3 DNA follows: TGTGCCAGCAGCCCGGGACAGAACTATGGCTACACCTTC. The variable domain in full, completed from reference TRBV5-5 and TRBJ1-2, reads DAGVTQSPTHLIKTRGQQVTLRCSPISGHKSVSWYQQVLGQGPQFIFQYYEKEERGRGNFPDRFSARQFPNYSSELNVNALLLGDSALYLCASSPGQNYGYTFGSGTRLTVV.

The chain combines TRBV3-1 (or the pseudogene TRBV3-2) with TRBJ2-7; D unresolved. Germline V lookup: CDR1 LGHDT, CDR2 YNNKEL (reference sequence). Trimming took 0 bases from V and 5 from J, leaving 8 bases between them. The CDR3 runs to 13 residues. The CDR3 loop reads CASSQERVDEQYF. The CDR3, as DNA: TGTGCCAGCAGCCAAGAAAGAGTGGACGAGCAGTACTTC.

The rearrangement links TRBV11-3 to TRBJ2-2; 8 nucleotides line up with TRBD2. The CDR3 length is 14 residues. Per germline, CDR1 SGHNT and CDR2 YENEEA. Unmatched junction bases numbered 3, after V lost 5 bases and J lost 4 bases. The chain's CDR3 is CASSRGGSTGELFF. In DNA, the CDR3 is TGTGCCAGCAGCCGCGGGGGGTCCACCGGGGAGCTGTTTTTT.

The chain has TRBV29-1 and TRBJ1-3; 10 positions match TRBD1. CDR3 length: 14 residues. V lost 6 bases to trimming and J lost 2 bases; unmatched junction nucleotides: 4. Germline loops: CDR1 SQVTM, CDR2 ANQGSEA. This CDR3 reads CSVTGTGAGNTIYF. The CDR3 region has the DNA TGCAGCGTCACCGGGACAGGGGCTGGAAACACCATATATTTT. Drawing the rest from reference TRBV29-1 and TRBJ1-3, the complete variable domain is SAVISQKPSRDICQRGTSLTIQCQVDSQVTMMFWYRQQPGQSLTLIATANQGSEATYESGFVIDKFPISRPNLTFSTLTVSNMSPEDSSIYLCSVTGTGAGNTIYFGEGSWLTVV.